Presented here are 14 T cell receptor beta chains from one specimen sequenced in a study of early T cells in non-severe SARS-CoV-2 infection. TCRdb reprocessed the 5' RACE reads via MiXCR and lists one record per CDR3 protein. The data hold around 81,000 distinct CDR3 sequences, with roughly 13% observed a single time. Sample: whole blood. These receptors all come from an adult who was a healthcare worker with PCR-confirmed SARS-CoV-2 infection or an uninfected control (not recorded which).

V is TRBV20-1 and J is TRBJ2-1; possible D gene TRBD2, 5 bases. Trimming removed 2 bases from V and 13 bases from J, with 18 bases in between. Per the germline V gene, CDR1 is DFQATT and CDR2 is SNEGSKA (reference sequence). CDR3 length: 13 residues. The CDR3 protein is CSARPSEASSQFF. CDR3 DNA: TGCAGTGCTAGACCATCGGAGGCTAGCAGTCAGTTCTTC.

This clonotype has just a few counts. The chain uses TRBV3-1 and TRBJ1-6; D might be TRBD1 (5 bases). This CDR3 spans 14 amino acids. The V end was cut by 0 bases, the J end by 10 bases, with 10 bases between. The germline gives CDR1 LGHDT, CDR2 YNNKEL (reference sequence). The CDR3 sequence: CASSQDRGESPLHF. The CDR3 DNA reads TGTGCCAGCAGCCAAGATCGGGGCGAATCACCCCTCCACTTT.

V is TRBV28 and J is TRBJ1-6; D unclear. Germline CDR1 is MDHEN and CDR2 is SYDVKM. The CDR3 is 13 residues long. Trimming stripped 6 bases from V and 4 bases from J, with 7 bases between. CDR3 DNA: TGTGCCAGCAGAAAAGGGTATAATTCACCCCTCCACTTT. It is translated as CASRKGYNSPLHF.

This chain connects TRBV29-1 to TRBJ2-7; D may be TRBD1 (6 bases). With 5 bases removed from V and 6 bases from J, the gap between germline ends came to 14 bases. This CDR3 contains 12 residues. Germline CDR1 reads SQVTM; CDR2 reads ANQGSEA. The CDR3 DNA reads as TGCAGCGTTCTGGGGTACAGGGTCGAGCAGTACTTC. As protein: CSVLGYRVEQYF.

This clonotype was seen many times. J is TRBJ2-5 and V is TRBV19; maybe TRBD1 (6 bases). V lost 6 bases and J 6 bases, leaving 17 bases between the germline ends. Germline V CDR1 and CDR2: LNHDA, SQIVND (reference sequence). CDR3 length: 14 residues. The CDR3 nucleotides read TGTGCCAGTAGCCCTACAGGGTCCGATAAGACCCAGTACTTC. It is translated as CASSPTGSDKTQYF.

The CDR3 nucleotides read TGCAGCGCCCTTTACTTGGGACTAGCGACGGAGACCCAGTACTTC. It translates to CSALYLGLATETQYF. The chain combines TRBV29-1 with TRBJ2-5; TRBD2 agrees at 10 bases. The CDR3 length is 15 residues. CDR1 is SQVTM and CDR2 is ANQGSEA in the germline V gene. Losses at the gene ends were 7 bases for V and 5 bases for J; bases not matched to a gene: 13. Filled out from reference TRBV29-1 and TRBJ2-5, the complete variable domain reads SAVISQKPSRDICQRGTSLTIQCQVDSQVTMMFWYRQQPGQSLTLIATANQGSEATYESGFVIDKFPISRPNLTFSTLTVSNMSPEDSSIYLCSALYLGLATETQYFGPGTRLLVL.

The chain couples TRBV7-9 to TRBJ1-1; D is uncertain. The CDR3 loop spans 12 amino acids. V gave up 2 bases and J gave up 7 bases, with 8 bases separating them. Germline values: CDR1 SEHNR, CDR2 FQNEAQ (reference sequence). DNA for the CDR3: TGTGCCAGCAGCTTACAGGAGGGTGAAGCTTTCTTT. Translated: CASSLQEGEAFF.

The CDR3, as DNA: TGTGCCAGCAGTTTATTCGGGGGGTCCTCCTACGAGCAGTACTTC. It translates to CASSLFGGSSYEQYF. V and J are TRBV27 and TRBJ2-7, with TRBD2 matching 7 bases. This CDR3 has 15 residues. Germline V gene data show CDR1 as MNHEY and CDR2 as SMNVEV (reference sequence). J gave up 0 bases and V 1 base, and 3 bases lay outside the gene matches.

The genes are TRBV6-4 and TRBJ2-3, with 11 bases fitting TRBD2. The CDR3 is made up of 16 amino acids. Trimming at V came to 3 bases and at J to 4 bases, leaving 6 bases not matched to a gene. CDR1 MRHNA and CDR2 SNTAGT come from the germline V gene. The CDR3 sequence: CASSESASGGPDTQYF. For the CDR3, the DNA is TGTGCCAGCAGTGAGTCGGCTAGCGGGGGGCCAGATACGCAGTATTTT.

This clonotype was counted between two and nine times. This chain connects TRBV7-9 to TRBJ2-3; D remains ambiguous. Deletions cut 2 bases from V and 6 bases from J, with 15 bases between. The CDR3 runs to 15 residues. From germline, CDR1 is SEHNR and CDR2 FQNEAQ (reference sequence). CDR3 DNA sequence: TGTGCCAGCAGCTTATCGGCTGACGCCCCGGATACGCAGTATTTT. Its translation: CASSLSADAPDTQYF.

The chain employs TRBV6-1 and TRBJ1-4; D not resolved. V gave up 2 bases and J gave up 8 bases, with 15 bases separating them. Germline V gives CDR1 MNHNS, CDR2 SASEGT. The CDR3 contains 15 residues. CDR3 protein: CASSESLQATEKLFF. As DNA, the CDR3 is TGTGCCAGCAGTGAATCGTTGCAGGCAACGGAAAAACTGTTTTTT.

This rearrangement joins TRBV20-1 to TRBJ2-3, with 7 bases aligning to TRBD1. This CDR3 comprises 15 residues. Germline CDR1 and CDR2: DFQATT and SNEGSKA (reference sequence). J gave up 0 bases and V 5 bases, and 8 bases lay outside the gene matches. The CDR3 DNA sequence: TGCAGTGCTGGAACTGGACAGGACAGCACAGATACGCAGTATTTT. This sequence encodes CSAGTGQDSTDTQYF.

CDR3 region: CASSLSGGGTQYF. Written as DNA, the CDR3 is TGTGCCAGCAGCCTATCTGGGGGAGGTACGCAGTATTTT. The rearrangement links TRBV12-3 or TRBV12-4 to TRBJ2-3; the D gene is possibly TRBD2 (6 bases). CDR3 length: 13 residues. Trimming removed 6 bases from V and 8 bases from J, with 15 bases in between.

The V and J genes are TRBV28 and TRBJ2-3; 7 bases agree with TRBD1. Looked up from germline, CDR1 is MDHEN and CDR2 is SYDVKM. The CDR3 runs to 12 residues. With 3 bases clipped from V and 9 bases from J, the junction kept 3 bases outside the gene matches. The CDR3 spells CASSFSRGTQYF. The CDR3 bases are TGTGCCAGCAGTTTTAGCAGGGGGACGCAGTATTTT.